This T cell receptor beta chain emerged from a study of OX40 agonist ivuxolimab in advanced cancers. The germline gives CDR1 LNHDA, CDR2 SQIVND (reference sequence). The V end lost 3 bases, the J end lost 5 bases, and 17 bases lay between the germline ends. This CDR3 comprises 16 residues. Generated by immunoSEQ multiplex PCR, the TCRdb table keeps only in-frame clones and is missing some. The sample lists around 140,000 clones; 90% were seen once. The gene calls are TRBV19 and TRBJ1-5; the D is unclear. The sequenced sample was CD4+ or CD8+ T cells sorted from blood, obtained in a trial of the OX40 agonist ivuxolimab. This clonotype originated in an adult with an advanced solid tumor such as melanoma, head and neck, liver or kidney cancer. The CDR3 spells CASSMGLSNADQPQHF. Here the CDR3 DNA reads TGTGCCAGTAGTATGGGCTTGTCCAACGCGGATCAGCCCCAGCATTTT.